This T cell receptor beta chain stems from a study of T cells in localized non-small cell lung cancer (dated by TCRdb to about 2020). Background for the entire study: T cell repertoires of 236 early-stage NSCLC patients were analyzed, with tumors being compared against uninvolved tumor-adjacent lungs. All 250 or so NSCLC patients in the cohort were treatment-naive and had localized lung tumors that were resected. The mean age of the NSCLC patients was roughly 63 years, with 120 to 150 men and over 100 women.

The immunoSEQ Assay was used to sequence TCR beta CDR3 regions from DNA. Processing in the source paper ran as follows. T cell density was computed as TCR beta template counts normalized to usable DNA estimated by amplifying housekeeping genes. The preseqR package was used to estimate richness by extrapolating to 400,000 templates for PBMC samples and to 120,000 templates for tissue samples. Clonality was calculated as one minus Pielou's evenness. Tissue-enriched TCRs were identified through differential abundance testing performed on productive amino-acid clonotypes, with a minimum total count of 5 and an alpha of 0.1. The Jaccard Index and the Morisita Overlap Index were used to measure repertoire overlap between compartments. GLIPH grouped TCR beta CDR3s together with public tetramer-defined viral CDR3s, and a viral motif had to include at least three viral sequences and also show V-gene enrichment. TCRdb carries this immuneACCESS record with in-frame sequences only. Its versions omit some clonotypes, under half of them owing to an unresolved V gene in the studies checked, with the rest unexplained. V and J calls and clone size are copied from that table; D and trimming were computed from the DNA. In all, the sample holds about 20,000 clones, and 87% of those were seen once. The ten most abundant clones make up less than 15% of the sample.

The CDR1 and CDR2 encoded by the germline V gene are SGHRS and YFSETQ. At the junction V is shortened by 0 bases and J by 9 bases, with 10 bases in between. The CDR3 starts with the cysteine, ends with the phenylalanine, and has 13 residues. Only CDR3 DNA remains: 39 bases, in frame from the first base. At diagnosis, peripheral blood, uninvolved tumor-adjacent lung and tumor were collected and stored as a combination of fresh-frozen and FFPE material. For TCR repertoire profiling, the blood samples were analyzed as peripheral blood mononuclear cells. Remarks on this clone: Its antigen is currently not known. No quality values exist for individual bases; no much larger clone is one base distant.

General study outcomes and caveats: The highest T cell clonality was observed in uninvolved tumor-adjacent lung, where clonality exceeded that of tumor, suggesting that antigenic responses were more focused in uninvolved tumor-adjacent lung. Since the design was exploratory, TCR variables were selected using unadjusted p-values with no false-discovery rate correction. Higher blood T cell density associated with longer overall survival, while higher adjacent-lung clonality associated with shorter survival. Of the top 100 tumor clones, a median of approximately 60 were detected in paired uninvolved adjacent lung; around 27 were also among that lung's top 100. Multi-region tumor sequencing was not performed, so intratumor heterogeneity could not be excluded.

This receptor was obtained from a man aged 35 to 69 with stage II squamous cell lung carcinoma. This chain joins TRBV5-1 to TRBJ1-3; the D gene remains uncertain. The sequencing here drew on PBMCs, taken before any cancer treatment. The nucleotide sequence reads as follows: TGCGCCAGCAGCTTGGAGGCGTCAGGCACCATATATTTT. Translation gives CASSLEASGTIYF.